The next 11 T cell receptor beta chains were all read from a single sample in a study of cytomegalovirus exposure and HLA in healthy donors. 60 Vbeta and 13 Jbeta primers were used in PCR. This table comes from immunoSEQ multiplex PCR, and its TCRdb copy is limited to in-frame clones, with some not included. The repertoire includes over 95,000 clones, approximately 80% of them detected once, and roughly 9.7% sits in the top ten. Sequencing was done on a sample of PBMCs. Source of these receptors: a man between 40 and 49 years old in good health and CMV-seropositive.

The V call is TRBV7-9, the J call TRBJ1-6; D is unresolved. CDR3 length equals 14 residues. Germline V lookup: CDR1 SEHNR, CDR2 FQNEAQ (reference sequence). Trimming took 0 bases from V and 14 from J, leaving 14 bases between them. As DNA, the CDR3 is TGTGCCAGCAGCTTAGCCTATGATAGTTCGGCCCTCCACTTT. It specifies CASSLAYDSSALHF.

The rearrangement joins TRBV4-1 to TRBJ2-3, with D maybe TRBD1 (5 bases). Deletions cut 4 bases from V and 5 bases from J, with 19 bases between. The CDR3 contains 16 residues. Germline V gene sequence: CDR1 MGHRA, CDR2 YSYEKL. The CDR3 DNA follows: TGCGCCAGCAGCCGAAGCCCCGGACAAAGGATAGATACGCAGTATTTT. Protein: CASSRSPGQRIDTQYF.

This clone was recorded at least ten times. The chain employs TRBV7-8 and TRBJ1-3; perhaps TRBD1 as D (6 bases). CDR1 is SGHVS, CDR2 FQNEAQ, per germline. The CDR3 runs 16 residues. The V end was cut by 4 bases, the J end by 7 bases, with 20 bases between. Written as DNA, the CDR3 is TGTGCCAGCAGCTGGGGTGGGGGGGCGTCATTGAACACCATATATTTT. Its translation is CASSWGGGASLNTIYF. Variable domain in full (rest from reference TRBV7-8 and TRBJ1-3): GAGVSQSPRYKVAKRGQDVALRCDPISGHVSLFWYQQALGQGPEFLTYFQNEAQLDKSGLPSDRFFAERPEGSVSTLKIQRTQQEDSAVYLCASSWGGGASLNTIYFGEGSWLTVV.

This chain uses TRBV6-5 with TRBJ2-2; D ambiguous. CDR1 and CDR2 from the germline V gene are MNHEY and SVGAGI. V gave up 0 bases and J gave up 6 bases, with 8 bases separating them. This CDR3 has 14 amino acids. The CDR3 is CASSYSSTSGELFF. For the CDR3, the DNA is TGTGCCAGCAGTTACTCGAGTACCTCCGGGGAGCTGTTTTTT.

This chain uses TRBV4-3 with TRBJ2-7; TRBD1 might be the D (5 bases). V lost 4 bases, J lost 6 bases, and 19 bases lay in between. The germline V gene has CDR1 LGHNA and CDR2 YSLEER. CDR3 length equals 15 residues. The CDR3 loop is CASSRADSAATEQYF. The DNA of the CDR3 is TGCGCCAGCAGCCGAGCAGACAGCGCGGCCACCGAGCAGTACTTC.

The chain has TRBV16 and TRBJ1-1, with no clear D. This CDR3 is 14 amino acids long. Per germline, CDR1 KGHSY and CDR2 FQNENV. Trimming removed 5 bases at V and 0 bases at J, with 10 bases between. The CDR3 reads CASSYSGMNTEAFF. The CDR3, as DNA: TGTGCCAGCAGCTACAGCGGAATGAACACTGAAGCTTTCTTT.

The chain employs TRBV7-2 and TRBJ1-5, with D possibly matching TRBD1 (6 bases). Looked up from germline, CDR1 is SGHTA and CDR2 is FQGNSA. V was cut by 3 bases and J by 3 bases, with 15 bases left in between. The CDR3 is made up of 16 amino acids. Written as DNA, the CDR3 is TGTGCCAGCAGCTTCGCCGGGACAACCAACAATCAGCCCCAGCATTTT. Its protein product is CASSFAGTTNNQPQHF.

This chain joins TRBV7-9 and TRBJ2-7, with 7 positions matching TRBD1. The V gene end was trimmed by 5 bases and the J gene end by 2 bases; junction bases not matched to a gene: 12. The CDR3 runs 16 residues. Germline V gene data show CDR1 as SEHNR and CDR2 as FQNEAQ (reference sequence). Written as DNA, the CDR3 is TGTGCCAGCAGCCCGCGATACAGGGGCTATCCCTACGAGCAGTACTTC. This sequence encodes CASSPRYRGYPYEQYF.

CDR3: CASSPDRGKNTEAFF. The DNA of the CDR3 is TGTGCCAGCTCACCAGACAGGGGGAAGAACACTGAAGCTTTCTTT. This chain joins TRBV18 and TRBJ1-1; TRBD1 agrees at 9 bases. The trim removed 2 bases at V and 1 base at J, leaving 2 bases unmatched. This CDR3 is built from 15 residues. In germline, CDR1 is KGHSH, CDR2 LQKENI.

V and J are TRBV14 and TRBJ2-5; possibly TRBD2 for D (6 bases). Per the germline V gene, CDR1 is SGHDN and CDR2 is FVKESK. V was cut by 1 base and J by 7 bases, with 13 bases left in between. The CDR3 sequence is 14 residues long. Here the CDR3 reads CASSQGGGARTQYF. The CDR3 coding sequence is TGTGCCAGCAGCCAAGGCGGCGGGGCCCGGACCCAGTACTTC.

The V and J genes are TRBV7-9 and TRBJ2-2; 11 bases map to TRBD1. Trimming removed 5 bases from V and 5 bases from J; junction bases left unmatched: 4. The CDR3 is made up of 15 amino acids. The V gene's germline CDR1 is SEHNR and CDR2 FQNEAQ (reference sequence). As DNA, the CDR3 is TGTGCCAGCAGCCAGGGACAGGGGGAGACCGGGGAGCTGTTTTTT. This translates into CASSQGQGETGELFF. Using reference TRBV7-9 and TRBJ2-2 for the parts outside the CDR3, the full variable domain is DTGVSQNPRHKITKRGQNVTFRCDPISEHNRLYWYRQTLGQGPEFLTYFQNEAQLEKSRLLSDRFSAERPKGSFSTLEIQRTEQGDSAMYLCASSQGQGETGELFFGEGSRLTVL.